One T cell receptor beta chain is described in this entry. The antigen is unknown. This sample is part of a study of beta chain features in type 1 diabetes. About the study: All of the samples together had 95 million to 140 million sorted cells examined.

Notes on the study in general: TCRB CDR3 length was moderately but significantly reduced in all four CD4+ subsets of Type 1 diabetes patients. Among patients, naive, central memory and Treg TCRB repertoires appeared more similar than among healthy donors.

The sequenced template was cDNA made from the entire isolated RNA. An average of approximately 4 million reads was obtained for naive, central memory and regulatory T cell samples. Clones were read by immunoSEQ multiplex PCR, and TCRdb kept only the in-frame ones, dropping some. The sample records nearly 700,000 clones, 13% being singletons. CD45RO/CCR7/CD25/CD127/CD95/CD27 staining was used to isolate CD4+ naive, central memory, regulatory and stem cell-like memory cells by sorting. V trimming: 6 bases; J trimming: 14 bases; junction bases outside the gene matches: 9. The CDR3 length is 11 residues. Germline V gives CDR1 SGHVS, CDR2 FQNEAQ.

This receptor was identified in a man in his late teens or twenties with type 1 diabetes. The genes are TRBV7-8 and TRBJ2-5, with TRBD2 identical over 7 bases. Sequencing used naive CD4+ T cells from blood. The CDR3 protein is CASSPVGTIYF. In nucleotides, the CDR3 is TGTGCCAGCAGTCCAGTCGGGACTATATACTTC.